The 17 T cell receptor beta chains listed next were all sequenced from one sample in a study of T cell responses to AZD1222 COVID-19 vaccine. Only in-frame clones appear in the TCRdb table, and some are missing; sequencing was by immunoSEQ multiplex PCR. The sample lists roughly 99,000 clones; roughly 90% were seen once. Material: peripheral blood, obtained 28 days after the second AZD1222 dose. The receptors here all came from an adult who received the AZD1222 COVID-19 vaccine.

CDR3 loop: CASRSRTGNQPQHF. The CDR3 DNA is TGTGCCAGCAGAAGCCGGACGGGCAATCAGCCCCAGCATTTT. This chain uses TRBV6-5 with TRBJ1-5; unclear D gene. V was pared by 6 bases and J by 2 bases, with 11 bases between. The CDR3 loop spans 14 amino acids. The germline V gene has CDR1 MNHEY and CDR2 SVGAGI.

The chain uses TRBV10-3 and TRBJ1-5; weak D call: TRBD1 (6 bases). Germline V gene sequence: CDR1 ENHRY, CDR2 SYGVKD. The CDR3 is 16 amino acids. With 2 bases removed from V and 0 bases from J, the gap between germline ends came to 11 bases. The CDR3: CAISEIGQNSNQPQHF. The DNA of the CDR3 is TGTGCCATCAGTGAGATTGGACAGAATAGCAATCAGCCCCAGCATTTT.

V is TRBV3-1 (or the pseudogene TRBV3-2) and J is TRBJ1-2; 7 nucleotides match TRBD1. The germline CDR1 and CDR2 sequences are LGHDT and YNNKEL (reference sequence). Trimming at V came to 2 bases and at J to 4 bases, leaving 13 bases not matched to a gene. This CDR3 spans 17 amino acids. In nucleotides, the CDR3 is TGTGCCAGCAGCCAAAGGGTGGGACAGTGGAATGGCTATGGCTACACCTTC. Encoded protein: CASSQRVGQWNGYGYTF.

The rearrangement uses TRBV12-3 or TRBV12-4 and TRBJ1-1; the D is unclear. The CDR3 sequence is 12 residues long. Between the trimmed V and J ends, which lost 3 bases and 6 bases, there was a span of 8 bases. The CDR3 spells CASSFNRAEAFF. CDR3 DNA sequence: TGTGCCAGCAGTTTTAATAGAGCTGAAGCTTTCTTT.

This rearrangement joins TRBV7-8 to TRBJ2-5; D remains ambiguous. In germline, CDR1 is SGHVS, CDR2 FQNEAQ. This CDR3 spans 13 amino acids. Trimming pared 4 bases from V and 3 bases from J, leaving 9 bases between. CDR3 in DNA: TGTGCCAGCAGCTCGGGCCCAGAAGAGACCCAGTACTTC. Translation gives CASSSGPEETQYF.

The gene calls are TRBV21-1 and TRBJ1-4; TRBD1 is taken as the D call from the table, unchecked against the DNA. TRBV21-1 is a recognized pseudogene. CDR3 size: 16 residues. DNA of the CDR3: TGTGCCAGCAGCAGCAGGGGGGTTGCAACTAATGAAAAACTGTTTTTT. It translates to CASSSRGVATNEKLFF.

In this sample, this clone turned up once. The rearrangement uses TRBV11-2 and TRBJ2-1; D not certain. V was trimmed by 5 bases and J by 15 bases, leaving 17 bases between them. This CDR3 is 12 amino acids long. Per germline, CDR1 SGHAT and CDR2 FQNNGV. In DNA form, the CDR3 reads TGTGCCAGCAGCACCCGACTTGACTCACGGTTCTTC. This encodes CASSTRLDSRFF.

This clone has only one observation. The rearrangement links TRBV28 to TRBJ1-1, with D possibly matching TRBD1 (5 bases). CDR1 is MDHEN and CDR2 is SYDVKM in the germline V gene. This CDR3 comprises 16 residues. V was pared by 6 bases and J by 0 bases, with 17 bases between. The CDR3 DNA reads as TGTGCCAGCAGCCCTCTTGGGGGAAGGATGAACACTGAAGCTTTCTTT. It specifies CASSPLGGRMNTEAFF.

V is TRBV9 and J is TRBJ1-1, with D possibly being TRBD1 (5 bases). The CDR3 covers 13 residues. Germline CDR1 and CDR2: SGDLS and YYNGEE. Trimming took 5 bases from V and 5 from J, leaving 13 bases between them. CDR3 protein: CASRALGATEAFF. For the CDR3, the DNA is TGTGCCAGCAGAGCACTTGGGGCGACTGAAGCTTTCTTT.

The CDR3 sequence is CSVGMILGNTIYF. CDR3 DNA sequence: TGCAGCGTTGGGATGATCCTAGGAAACACCATATATTTT. The chain joins TRBV29-1 to TRBJ1-3, with unresolved D. The V gene lost 4 bases and the J gene lost 4 bases, with 11 bases spanning the gap. From germline, CDR1 is SQVTM and CDR2 ANQGSEA. The CDR3 totals 13 residues.

V gene TRBV18 combines with J gene TRBJ1-5, with a weak D call TRBD1 (6 bases). Trimming pared 3 bases from V and 4 bases from J, leaving 13 bases between. Germline lookup yields CDR1 KGHSH and CDR2 LQKENI. There are 15 residues in the CDR3. The DNA for the CDR3 is TGTGCCAGCTCACCCCCAGGGGCGGGGAATCAGCCCCAGCATTTT. Translation gives CASSPPGAGNQPQHF.

The chain recombines TRBV28 with TRBJ1-2; TRBD1 might be the D (6 bases). This CDR3 spans 15 amino acids. Germline values: CDR1 MDHEN, CDR2 SYDVKM. V was trimmed by 3 bases and J by 2 bases, leaving 13 bases between them. The CDR3 here is CASSFISQGNYGYTF. The CDR3 DNA sequence: TGTGCCAGCAGTTTCATCTCCCAGGGGAACTATGGCTACACCTTC.

The CDR3 region is CASKITGQAGELFF. The CDR3 coding sequence is TGTGCCAGTAAGATCACAGGGCAGGCCGGGGAGCTGTTTTTT. The rearrangement joins TRBV19 to TRBJ2-2, with a weak D call TRBD1 (6 bases). Trimming removed 7 bases at V and 6 bases at J, with 15 bases between. The CDR3 sequence is 14 residues long. The germline V gene has CDR1 LNHDA and CDR2 SQIVND (reference sequence).

The gene calls are TRBV28 and TRBJ1-2; 9 bases align to TRBD1. This CDR3 region has 13 residues. The germline V gene has CDR1 MDHEN and CDR2 SYDVKM. V dropped 6 bases and J dropped 7; count of bases not matched to a gene: 6. CDR3: CASRRTGVLGYTF. DNA for the CDR3: TGTGCCAGCAGAAGGACAGGGGTACTTGGCTACACCTTC.

This clone was recorded once. V gene TRBV29-1 combines with J gene TRBJ1-3, with TRBD1 identical over 8 bases. Trimming took 7 bases from V and 0 from J; bases not matched to a gene: 14. The CDR3 has 17 amino acids. Germline-derived CDR1 and CDR2 are SQVTM and ANQGSEA. This CDR3 is CSAGTGLPGFSGNTIYF. CDR3 DNA sequence: TGCAGCGCCGGGACAGGCCTCCCTGGCTTCTCTGGAAACACCATATATTTT.

The V call is TRBV4-2, the J call TRBJ1-4, with no clear D. The CDR3 runs to 12 residues. Looked up from germline, CDR1 is LGHNA and CDR2 is YNFKEQ. With 3 bases removed from V and 12 bases from J, the gap between germline ends came to 11 bases. The CDR3, as DNA: TGTGCCAGCAGCCAGGGAACCGGGGAACTGTTTTTT. The encoded protein is CASSQGTGELFF.

The gene calls are TRBV7-2 and TRBJ2-5, with D perhaps TRBD2 (6 bases). CDR1 SGHTA and CDR2 FQGNSA come from the germline V gene. The CDR3 has 16 residues. Trimming took off 3 bases at V and 5 bases at J, with 19 bases between the two ends. The CDR3 sequence: CASSFNRDSPRETQYF. CDR3 coding DNA: TGTGCCAGCAGCTTTAACCGGGACTCCCCCCGGGAGACCCAGTACTTC.